The T cell receptor (beta chain) under discussion was sequenced for a study of CD8 T cells in ankylosing spondylitis. Quantitative 5'-RACE with molecular barcodes was used to make the TCR beta libraries. MiXCR, applied by TCRdb to the 5' RACE reads, yields one record per CDR3 protein. The sample includes more than 300,000 distinct CDR3 sequences, around 10% seen only once; the top ten take roughly a tenth. CDR3 length: 16 amino acids. V lost 2 bases to trimming and J lost 2 bases; unmatched junction nucleotides: 8. CDR1 is LNHNV, CDR2 YYDKDF, per germline (reference sequence). In this sample, this clonotype turned up a few times. Its antigen is not known. Study-level points and caveats: The study looked at matched synovial fluid samples from ankylosing spondylitis patients. Disease-linked clones were reported to be significantly enriched there.

The source material was blood, either unsorted or a sorted T cell fraction (not recorded which). The chain combines TRBV15 with TRBJ2-7; 8 positions match TRBD1. This clonotype originated in a female donor with ankylosing spondylitis or in good health (not recorded which). The CDR3 DNA reads TGTGCCACCAGCAGATCCGACAGGGGTCCGGCCTACGAGCAGTACTTC. Translating gives CATSRSDRGPAYEQYF.